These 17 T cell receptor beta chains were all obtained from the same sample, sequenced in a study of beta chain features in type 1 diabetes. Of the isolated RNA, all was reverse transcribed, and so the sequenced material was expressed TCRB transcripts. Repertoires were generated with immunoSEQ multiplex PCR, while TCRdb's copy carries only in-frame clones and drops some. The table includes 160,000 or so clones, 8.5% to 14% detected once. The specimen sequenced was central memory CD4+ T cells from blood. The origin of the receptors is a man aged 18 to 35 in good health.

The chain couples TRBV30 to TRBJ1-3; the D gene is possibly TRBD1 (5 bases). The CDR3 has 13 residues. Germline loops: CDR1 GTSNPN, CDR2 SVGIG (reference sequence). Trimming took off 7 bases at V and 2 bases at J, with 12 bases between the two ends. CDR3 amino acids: CAYSGTPGNTIYF. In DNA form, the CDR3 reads TGTGCCTACTCCGGGACCCCTGGAAACACCATATATTTT.

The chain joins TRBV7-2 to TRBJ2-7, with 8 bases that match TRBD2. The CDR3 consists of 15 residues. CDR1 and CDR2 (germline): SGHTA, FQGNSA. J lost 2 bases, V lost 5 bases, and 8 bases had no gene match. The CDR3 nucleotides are TGTGCCAGCAGCCCCCGGGGAGCGGGGGCCTACGAGCAGTACTTC. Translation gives CASSPRGAGAYEQYF.

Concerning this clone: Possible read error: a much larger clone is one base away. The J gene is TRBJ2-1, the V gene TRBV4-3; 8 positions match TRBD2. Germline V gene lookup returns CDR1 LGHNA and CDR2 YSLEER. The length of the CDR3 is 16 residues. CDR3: CACSQDRGGRRNEQFF. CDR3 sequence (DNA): TGCGCCTGCAGCCAAGATCGGGGGGGGAGGAGGAATGAGCAGTTCTTC.

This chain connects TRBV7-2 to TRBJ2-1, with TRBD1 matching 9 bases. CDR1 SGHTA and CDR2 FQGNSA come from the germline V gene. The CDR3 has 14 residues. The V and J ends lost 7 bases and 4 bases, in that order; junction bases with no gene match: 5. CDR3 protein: CASILTGGYNEQFF. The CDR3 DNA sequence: TGTGCCAGCATCTTGACAGGGGGGTACAATGAGCAGTTCTTC. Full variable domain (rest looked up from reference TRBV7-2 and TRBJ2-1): GAGVSQSPSNKVTEKGKDVELRCDPISGHTALYWYRQSLGQGLEFLIYFQGNSAPDKSGLPSDRFSAERTGGSVSTLTIQRTQQEDSAVYLCASILTGGYNEQFFGPGTRLTVL.

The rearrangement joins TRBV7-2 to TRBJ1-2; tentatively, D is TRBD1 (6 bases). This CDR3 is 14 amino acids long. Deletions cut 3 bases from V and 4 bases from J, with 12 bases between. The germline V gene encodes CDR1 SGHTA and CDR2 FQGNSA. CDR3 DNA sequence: TGTGCCAGCAGCTTCCGGACAGCGACCTATGGCTACACCTTC. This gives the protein CASSFRTATYGYTF. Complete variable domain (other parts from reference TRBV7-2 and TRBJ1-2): GAGVSQSPSNKVTEKGKDVELRCDPISGHTALYWYRQSLGQGLEFLIYFQGNSAPDKSGLPSDRFSAERTGGSVSTLTIQRTQQEDSAVYLCASSFRTATYGYTFGSGTRLTVV.

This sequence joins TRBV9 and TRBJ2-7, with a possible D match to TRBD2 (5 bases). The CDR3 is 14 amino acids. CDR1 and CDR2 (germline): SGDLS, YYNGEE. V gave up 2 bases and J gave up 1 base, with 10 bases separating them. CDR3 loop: CASSVETGSYEQYF. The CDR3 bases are TGTGCCAGCAGCGTGGAGACGGGATCCTACGAGCAGTACTTC.

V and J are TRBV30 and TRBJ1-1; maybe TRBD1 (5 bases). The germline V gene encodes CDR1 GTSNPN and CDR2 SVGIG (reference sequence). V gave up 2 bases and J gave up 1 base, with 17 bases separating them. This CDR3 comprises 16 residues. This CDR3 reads CAWSPPGPGPNTEAFF. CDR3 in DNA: TGTGCCTGGAGTCCCCCGGGTCCAGGGCCGAACACTGAAGCTTTCTTT.

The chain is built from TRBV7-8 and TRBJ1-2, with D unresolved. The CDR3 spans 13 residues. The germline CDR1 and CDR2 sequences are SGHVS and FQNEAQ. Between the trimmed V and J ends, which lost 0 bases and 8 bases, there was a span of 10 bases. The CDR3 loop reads CASSLAVGGGYTF. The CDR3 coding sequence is TGTGCCAGCAGCTTAGCGGTGGGCGGAGGCTACACCTTC.

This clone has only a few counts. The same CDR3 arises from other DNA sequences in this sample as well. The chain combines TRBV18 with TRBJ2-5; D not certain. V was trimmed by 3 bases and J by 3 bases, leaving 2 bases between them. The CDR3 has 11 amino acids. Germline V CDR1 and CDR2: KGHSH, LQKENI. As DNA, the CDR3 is TGTGCCAGCTCACCTGAAGAGACCCAGTACTTC. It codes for CASSPEETQYF.

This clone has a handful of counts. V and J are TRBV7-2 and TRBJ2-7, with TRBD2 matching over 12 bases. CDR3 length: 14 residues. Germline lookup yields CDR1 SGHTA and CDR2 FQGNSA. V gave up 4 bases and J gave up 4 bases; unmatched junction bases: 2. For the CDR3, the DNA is TGTGCCAGCAGCTATGGGACTAGCGGGTACGAGCAGTACTTC. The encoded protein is CASSYGTSGYEQYF.

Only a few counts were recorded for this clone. The CDR3 nucleotides read TGTGCCAGCAGCTCGGGACAGGGCTATAATTCACCCCTCCACTTT. Translated: CASSSGQGYNSPLHF. J is TRBJ1-6 and V is TRBV7-9; 9 nucleotides align to TRBD1. Trimming at V came to 4 bases and at J to 3 bases, leaving 1 base not matched to a gene. Germline V gene data show CDR1 as SEHNR and CDR2 as FQNEAQ (reference sequence). This CDR3 comprises 15 residues.

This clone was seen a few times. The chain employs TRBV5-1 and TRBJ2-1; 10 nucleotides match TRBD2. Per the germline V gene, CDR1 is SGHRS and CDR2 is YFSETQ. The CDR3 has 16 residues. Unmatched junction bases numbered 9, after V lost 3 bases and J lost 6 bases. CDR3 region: CASSWLAGDSVNEQFF. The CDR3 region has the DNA TGCGCCAGCAGCTGGCTAGCGGGAGATAGCGTCAATGAGCAGTTCTTC.

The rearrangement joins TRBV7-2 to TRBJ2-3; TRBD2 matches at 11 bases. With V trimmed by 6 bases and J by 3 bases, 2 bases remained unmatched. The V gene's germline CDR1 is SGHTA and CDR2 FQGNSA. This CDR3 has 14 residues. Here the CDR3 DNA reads TGTGCCAGCAGGAGGACTAGCGGGACAGATACGCAGTATTTT. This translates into CASRRTSGTDTQYF.

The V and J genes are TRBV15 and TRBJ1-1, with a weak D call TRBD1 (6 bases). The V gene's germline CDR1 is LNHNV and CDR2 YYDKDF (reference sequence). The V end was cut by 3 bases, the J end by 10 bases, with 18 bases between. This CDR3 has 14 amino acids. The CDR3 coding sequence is TGTGCCACCAGCAGGGTTTTGGGGGCCTCGGGAGCTTTCTTT. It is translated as CATSRVLGASGAFF.

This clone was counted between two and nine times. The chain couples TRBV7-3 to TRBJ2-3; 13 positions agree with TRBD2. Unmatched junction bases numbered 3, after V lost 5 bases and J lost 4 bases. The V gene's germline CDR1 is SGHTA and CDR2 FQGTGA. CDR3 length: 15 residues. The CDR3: CASSPGTSGADTQYF. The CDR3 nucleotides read TGTGCCAGCAGCCCCGGGACTAGCGGGGCAGATACGCAGTATTTT.

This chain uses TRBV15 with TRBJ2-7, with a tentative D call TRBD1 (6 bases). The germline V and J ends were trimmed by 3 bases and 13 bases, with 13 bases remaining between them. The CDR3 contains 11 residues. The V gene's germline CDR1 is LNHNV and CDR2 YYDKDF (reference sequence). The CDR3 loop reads CATSRGQGIYF. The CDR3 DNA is TGTGCCACCAGCAGGGGACAAGGGATTTACTTC.

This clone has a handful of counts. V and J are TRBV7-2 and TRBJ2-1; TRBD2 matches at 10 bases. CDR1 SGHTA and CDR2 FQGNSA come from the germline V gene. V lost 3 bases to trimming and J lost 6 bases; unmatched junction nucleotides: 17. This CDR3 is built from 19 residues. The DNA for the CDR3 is TGTGCCAGCAGCTTCTTTCTAATCGTACTAGCGGGATCGGGCAATGAGCAGTTCTTC. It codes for CASSFFLIVLAGSGNEQFF.